This is a list of T cell receptor beta chains from one sample in a study of blood T cell repertoires in COVID-19. Only in-frame clones appear in the TCRdb table, and some are missing; sequencing was by immunoSEQ multiplex PCR. The table records roughly 180,000 clones, 75% to 90% of them present only once. Input material: PBMCs or T cells enriched from blood (not recorded which). The receptors originated from a woman aged 45 to 65 who had recovered from COVID-19. Each CDR3 is given with its conserved first and last residue. D genes are given only for firm matches. Expanded clones get a size class; other rows say once, few or many, or leave the size out.

d_call: TRBD1; v_call: TRBV4-1; clone_size: .; j_call: TRBJ2-6; cdr3_nt: TGCGCCAGCAGCCGATGGACAGGGGGCGCGAGAGGTGGGGCCAACGTCCTGACTTTC; cdr3_aa: CASSRWTGGARGGANVLTF
d_call: .; v_call: TRBV27; clone_size: .; j_call: TRBJ1-4; cdr3_nt: TGTGCCAGCCGCGGGATTGCAACTAATGAAAAACTGTTTTTT; cdr3_aa: CASRGIATNEKLFF
d_call: .; v_call: TRBV5-4; clone_size: once; j_call: TRBJ2-5; cdr3_nt: TGTGCCAGCAGCTTGGGAGGAGGGTGGGGTGGAGAGACCCAGTACTTC; cdr3_aa: CASSLGGGWGGETQYF
d_call: TRBD1; v_call: TRBV7-3; clone_size: .; j_call: TRBJ1-1; cdr3_nt: TGTGCCAGCAGCTCAGGGACAGCGAACACTGAAGCTTTCTTT; cdr3_aa: CASSSGTANTEAFF
d_call: TRBD2; v_call: TRBV11-3; clone_size: .; j_call: TRBJ2-4; cdr3_nt: TGTGCCAGCAGCAGGCCCCTAGCGGGAGTCGGTAAAAACATTCAGTACTTC; cdr3_aa: CASSRPLAGVGKNIQYF
d_call: .; v_call: TRBV4-1; clone_size: .; j_call: TRBJ1-2; cdr3_nt: TGCGCCAGCAGCCAAGATTGGAGTGTGGAGTACTATGGCTACACCTTC; cdr3_aa: CASSQDWSVEYYGYTF
d_call: .; v_call: TRBV9; clone_size: .; j_call: TRBJ1-5; cdr3_nt: TGTGCCAGTGGGGGGGCCCTCAATCAGCCCCAGCATTTT; cdr3_aa: CASGGALNQPQHF
d_call: .; v_call: TRBV7-9; clone_size: .; j_call: TRBJ1-6; cdr3_nt: TGTGCCAGCAGCTTGGGGGGGGCGGGATCACCCCTCCACTTT; cdr3_aa: CASSLGGAGSPLHF
d_call: TRBD1; v_call: TRBV7-2; clone_size: .; j_call: TRBJ1-6; cdr3_nt: TGTGCCAGCAGCTTAGCCGGCTTGACAGGGGGCGCTCTTATACCACCCCTCCACTTT; cdr3_aa: CASSLAGLTGGALIPPLHF
d_call: .; v_call: TRBV4-3; clone_size: .; j_call: TRBJ2-2; cdr3_nt: TGCGCCAGCAGCTATACAGGGTTCACCGGGGAGCTGTTTTTT; cdr3_aa: CASSYTGFTGELFF
d_call: TRBD2; v_call: TRBV28; clone_size: .; j_call: TRBJ2-2; cdr3_nt: TGTGCCAGCCGCGCCACCACTAGCGCGGACACCGGGGAGCTGTTTTTT; cdr3_aa: CASRATTSADTGELFF
d_call: .; v_call: TRBV18; clone_size: .; j_call: TRBJ1-4; cdr3_nt: TGTGCCAGCTCACCCGACCAGGTTACGAGTGAAAAACTGTTTTTT; cdr3_aa: CASSPDQVTSEKLFF
d_call: .; v_call: TRBV6-5; clone_size: once; j_call: TRBJ1-2; cdr3_nt: TGTGCCAGCAGTTACTCCGCCAGGGCAGGAGGCTACACCTTC; cdr3_aa: CASSYSARAGGYTF
d_call: TRBD2; v_call: TRBV10-1; clone_size: .; j_call: TRBJ2-2; cdr3_nt: TGCGCCAGCAGTCCCGGGACTAGCAGTATGGGGGAGCTGTTTTTT; cdr3_aa: CASSPGTSSMGELFF
d_call: .; v_call: TRBV7-2; clone_size: few; j_call: TRBJ1-6; cdr3_nt: TGTGCCAGCAGCCCCCGACAGTTCTCACCCCTCCACTTT; cdr3_aa: CASSPRQFSPLHF
d_call: .; v_call: TRBV2; clone_size: .; j_call: TRBJ2-5; cdr3_nt: TGTGCCAGCATCCCCGGGGTTCAAGAGACCCAGTACTTC; cdr3_aa: CASIPGVQETQYF
d_call: TRBD1; v_call: TRBV28; clone_size: .; j_call: TRBJ2-5; cdr3_nt: TGTGCCAGCAGATACGACAGGGTCGGGACCCAGTACTTC; cdr3_aa: CASRYDRVGTQYF
d_call: .; v_call: TRBV5-1; clone_size: .; j_call: TRBJ2-4; cdr3_nt: TGCGCCAGCAGCTTGGGTCTCATTCAGTACTTC; cdr3_aa: CASSLGLIQYF
d_call: TRBD2; v_call: TRBV19; clone_size: .; j_call: TRBJ2-1; cdr3_nt: TGTGCCAGTCAAGTAGACCGGGAGGTGTCCTACAATGAGCAGTTCTTC; cdr3_aa: CASQVDREVSYNEQFF
d_call: TRBD1; v_call: TRBV30; clone_size: .; j_call: TRBJ2-1; cdr3_nt: TGTGCCTGGAGTGCGACGTTTGGGAGGACAGGGGGGGCCTCGGAGCAGTTCTTC; cdr3_aa: CAWSATFGRTGGASEQFF
d_call: TRBD1; v_call: TRBV18; clone_size: .; j_call: TRBJ1-1; cdr3_nt: TGTGCCAGCTCACCACCCGGGACAGGAGACACTGAAGCTTTCTTT; cdr3_aa: CASSPPGTGDTEAFF
d_call: TRBD2; v_call: TRBV12-3/TRBV12-4; clone_size: few; j_call: TRBJ2-1; cdr3_nt: TGTGCCAGCAGCCGGGACTATCGGTATGAGCAGTTCTTC; cdr3_aa: CASSRDYRYEQFF
d_call: TRBD1; v_call: TRBV4-3; clone_size: .; j_call: TRBJ1-2; cdr3_nt: TGCGCCAGCAGCCAAGTCACAGGGGGCAATTATGGCTACACCTTC; cdr3_aa: CASSQVTGGNYGYTF
d_call: .; v_call: TRBV12-3/TRBV12-4; clone_size: .; j_call: TRBJ1-6; cdr3_nt: TGTGCCAGCAGTTTAGACAGTAGGACCCTCCACTTT; cdr3_aa: CASSLDSRTLHF
d_call: .; v_call: TRBV19; clone_size: .; j_call: TRBJ1-4; cdr3_nt: TGTGCCAGTAGTATGAGGAACCCAACTAATGAAAAACTGTTTTTT; cdr3_aa: CASSMRNPTNEKLFF
d_call: .; v_call: TRBV25-1; clone_size: .; j_call: TRBJ1-6; cdr3_nt: TGTGCCAGCAGTGATCGGCGAGGGTTTTATAATTCACCCCTCCACTTT; cdr3_aa: CASSDRRGFYNSPLHF
d_call: TRBD2; v_call: TRBV4-3; clone_size: once; j_call: TRBJ2-5; cdr3_nt: TGCGCCAGCAGCCAAGAGCGGGGGGTGTACCAAGAGACCCAGTACTTC; cdr3_aa: CASSQERGVYQETQYF
d_call: .; v_call: TRBV6-5; clone_size: once; j_call: TRBJ1-2; cdr3_nt: TGTGCCAGCAGTCGGACAGAAAACTATGGCTACACCTTC; cdr3_aa: CASSRTENYGYTF
d_call: .; v_call: TRBV28; clone_size: .; j_call: TRBJ1-2; cdr3_nt: TGTGCTAGCAGGGTATTCGGTATATATGGCTACACCTTC; cdr3_aa: CASRVFGIYGYTF
d_call: .; v_call: TRBV9; clone_size: .; j_call: TRBJ1-3; cdr3_nt: TGTGCCAGCAGCGTAACGGCCAGGGGATTCTCTGGAAACACCATATATTTT; cdr3_aa: CASSVTARGFSGNTIYF
d_call: .; v_call: TRBV12-3/TRBV12-4; clone_size: .; j_call: TRBJ2-2; cdr3_nt: TGTGCCTACAATGGGCCATCCGGGGAGCTGTTTTTT; cdr3_aa: CAYNGPSGELFF
d_call: .; v_call: TRBV11-2; clone_size: .; j_call: TRBJ2-1; cdr3_nt: TGTGCCAGCAGCAAACAGAGGGCAGGAGGAGGTGAGCAGTTCTTC; cdr3_aa: CASSKQRAGGGEQFF
d_call: .; v_call: TRBV30; clone_size: few; j_call: TRBJ1-6; cdr3_nt: TGTGCCTGGTCCGAACAGGGAAATTCACCCCTCCACTTT; cdr3_aa: CAWSEQGNSPLHF
d_call: TRBD1; v_call: TRBV18; clone_size: many; j_call: TRBJ1-1; cdr3_nt: TGTGCCAGCTCACCACAGGGGACAGGGGTTGCGGGCACTGAAGCTTTCTTT; cdr3_aa: CASSPQGTGVAGTEAFF
d_call: .; v_call: TRBV7-8; clone_size: once; j_call: TRBJ1-5; cdr3_nt: TGTGCCAGCAGCAGGACAGCCCGGGGCAATCAGCCCCAGCATTTT; cdr3_aa: CASSRTARGNQPQHF
d_call: .; v_call: TRBV5-5; clone_size: .; j_call: TRBJ1-6; cdr3_nt: TGTGCCAGCAGCTCCGGGACAATGACACCCCTCCACTTT; cdr3_aa: CASSSGTMTPLHF
d_call: TRBD2; v_call: TRBV19; clone_size: .; j_call: TRBJ2-1; cdr3_nt: TGTGCCAGTAGTCTCGGACTAGCGGGAGGGGTCGATGAGCAGTTCTTC; cdr3_aa: CASSLGLAGGVDEQFF
d_call: .; v_call: TRBV4-1; clone_size: .; j_call: TRBJ1-2; cdr3_nt: TGCGCCAGCAGCCAAGTAATGGTTAGGGGAGGGGGCTACACCTTC; cdr3_aa: CASSQVMVRGGGYTF
d_call: .; v_call: TRBV11-2; clone_size: .; j_call: TRBJ1-6; cdr3_nt: TGTGCCAGCAGCAATAGTTTCTCCTATAATTCACCCCTCCACTTT; cdr3_aa: CASSNSFSYNSPLHF
d_call: .; v_call: TRBV12-5; clone_size: .; j_call: TRBJ1-3; cdr3_nt: TGTGCTAGTGGTGCAGGGCCCTCGGGTGGAAACACCATATATTTT; cdr3_aa: CASGAGPSGGNTIYF
d_call: .; v_call: TRBV5-5; clone_size: .; j_call: TRBJ1-1; cdr3_nt: TGTGCCAGCAGCTTCAACCCAGACACTGAAGCTTTCTTT; cdr3_aa: CASSFNPDTEAFF
d_call: .; v_call: TRBV6-5; clone_size: .; j_call: TRBJ1-4; cdr3_nt: TGTGCCAGCACCCAGCGGCAGAATGAAAAACTGTTTTTT; cdr3_aa: CASTQRQNEKLFF
d_call: TRBD2; v_call: TRBV5-1; clone_size: .; j_call: TRBJ2-1; cdr3_nt: TGCGCCAGCAGCCTCCCTACAGGGACTAGCGGGAGCTCCTACAATGAGCAGTTCTTC; cdr3_aa: CASSLPTGTSGSSYNEQFF
d_call: TRBD2; v_call: TRBV5-6; clone_size: .; j_call: TRBJ2-3; cdr3_nt: TGTGCCAGCAGCTTGGTTTCTAGCGGGGGGCTACGTGGTACGCAGTATTTT; cdr3_aa: CASSLVSSGGLRGTQYF
d_call: TRBD2; v_call: TRBV7-7; clone_size: .; j_call: TRBJ2-5; cdr3_nt: TGTGCCAGCAGCCCCGGGACTAGCCTAGAGACCCAGTACTTC; cdr3_aa: CASSPGTSLETQYF
d_call: TRBD1; v_call: TRBV5-6; clone_size: .; j_call: TRBJ1-2; cdr3_nt: TGTGCCAGCAGCCTCCCGCACAGGGGGGTCTATGGCTACACCTTC; cdr3_aa: CASSLPHRGVYGYTF
d_call: TRBD2; v_call: TRBV4-2; clone_size: .; j_call: TRBJ2-3; cdr3_nt: TGTGCCAGCAGCCAAATAGCGGGGGGGCACATCACAGATACGCAGTATTTT; cdr3_aa: CASSQIAGGHITDTQYF
d_call: .; v_call: TRBV6-4; clone_size: .; j_call: TRBJ1-2; cdr3_nt: TGTGCCAGCAGTGATATGAATGAGGCTAGCTATGGCTACACCTTC; cdr3_aa: CASSDMNEASYGYTF
d_call: TRBD2; v_call: TRBV9; clone_size: .; j_call: TRBJ2-2; cdr3_nt: TGTGCCAGCAGCGTAGGGACTAGCGCGGCCGGGGAGCTGTTTTTT; cdr3_aa: CASSVGTSAAGELFF
d_call: .; v_call: TRBV5-1; clone_size: once; j_call: TRBJ2-3; cdr3_nt: TGCGCCAGCAGCAGGGCCCGATCCGGGGGCACAGATACGCAGTATTTT; cdr3_aa: CASSRARSGGTDTQYF
d_call: TRBD1; v_call: TRBV7-9; clone_size: .; j_call: TRBJ1-6; cdr3_nt: TGTGCCAGCAGCTCACAGGGGTCGGATAATTCACCCCTCCACTTT; cdr3_aa: CASSSQGSDNSPLHF
d_call: .; v_call: TRBV30; clone_size: .; j_call: TRBJ2-5; cdr3_nt: TGTGCCTGGGGTGGTGCGGCCCAGTACTTC; cdr3_aa: CAWGGAAQYF
d_call: .; v_call: TRBV5-4; clone_size: .; j_call: TRBJ1-6; cdr3_nt: TGTGCCAGCAGTTTGGACGGGATTAATTCACCCCTCCACTTT; cdr3_aa: CASSLDGINSPLHF